The 23 T cell receptor beta chains presented below share a single source sample, sequenced in a study of T cell responses to AZD1222 COVID-19 vaccine. This table comes from immunoSEQ multiplex PCR, and its TCRdb copy is limited to in-frame clones, with some not included. Among tens of thousands of clones listed, under 90% were seen once. The material sequenced was peripheral blood, taken 28 days after the second AZD1222 dose. All receptors come from an adult who received the AZD1222 COVID-19 vaccine.

The chain carries TRBV5-1 and TRBJ2-1, with 10 bases lining up with TRBD1. The germline gives CDR1 SGHRS, CDR2 YFSETQ. The CDR3 runs 16 residues. The V and J ends lost 4 bases and 8 bases, in that order; junction bases with no gene match: 12. CDR3 residues: CASSPAGTGEADEQFF. The CDR3 coding sequence is TGCGCCAGCAGCCCGGCCGGGACAGGGGAAGCGGATGAGCAGTTCTTC.

The V gene is TRBV27, the J gene TRBJ1-5; D may be TRBD1 (5 bases). The CDR3 is 12 residues long. Between the trimmed V and J ends, which lost 6 bases and 7 bases, there was a span of 10 bases. Germline CDR1 is MNHEY and CDR2 is SMNVEV (reference sequence). CDR3 nucleotide sequence: TGTGCCAGCAGAAAGCCAGGGCAGCCCCAGCATTTT. Encoded protein: CASRKPGQPQHF.

This chain connects TRBV24-1 to TRBJ1-1; 7 bases are a match to TRBD1. V was pared by 5 bases and J by 5 bases, with 4 bases of the junction left unmatched. Germline-derived CDR1 and CDR2 are KGHDR and SFDVKD. The CDR3 totals 13 residues. CDR3 region: CATSGAGGTEAFF. CDR3 in DNA: TGTGCCACCAGTGGCGCAGGGGGGACTGAAGCTTTCTTT.

This chain links TRBV11-1 with TRBJ2-7; D is ambiguous. Trimming stripped 0 bases from V and 3 bases from J, with 6 bases between. The CDR3 runs to 13 residues. Per the germline V gene, CDR1 is SGHAT and CDR2 is FQDESV (reference sequence). CDR3 in DNA: TGTGCCAGCAGCTTAGCGCGGTACTACGAGCAGTACTTC. Translation gives CASSLARYYEQYF.

The chain employs TRBV5-8 and TRBJ1-2; 7 nucleotides agree with TRBD1. Germline values: CDR1 SGHTS, CDR2 YDEGEE. The CDR3 sequence is 14 residues long. The J segment lost 7 bases and the V segment lost 4 bases, leaving 10 bases of the junction unmatched. Here the CDR3 reads CASSLRDRVRGYTF. DNA of the CDR3: TGTGCCAGCAGCCTCCGGGACAGAGTCCGTGGCTACACCTTC.

The chain recombines TRBV28 with TRBJ2-5, with D tentatively TRBD1 (6 bases). Germline-derived CDR1 and CDR2 are MDHEN and SYDVKM. The CDR3 extends over 15 amino acids. V shed 3 bases and J shed 4 bases, with 15 bases lying between them. CDR3 loop: CASSFTGFLSETQYF. As DNA, the CDR3 is TGTGCCAGCAGTTTCACAGGGTTCCTTTCAGAGACCCAGTACTTC.

For this clone: A read error may account for a junction end that differs from germline. The chain is built from TRBV18 and TRBJ1-1, with 10 bases aligning to TRBD1. CDR1 and CDR2 (germline): KGHSH, LQKENI. The CDR3 totals 12 residues. The CDR3 protein is CASSGTGDGVNF. Written as DNA, the CDR3 is TGTGCCAGCTCAGGGACAGGGGACGGCGTCAACTTT.

The CDR3 bases are TGTGCCAGCAGCCAGGGGGGGGATACGCAGTATTTT. It codes for CASSQGGDTQYF. The genes are TRBV3-1 (or the pseudogene TRBV3-2) and TRBJ2-3; TRBD2 agrees at 7 bases. V shed 3 bases, J shed 6 bases, and the junction held 0 bases outside the gene matches. The CDR3 extends over 12 amino acids. Germline V lookup: CDR1 LGHDT, CDR2 YNNKEL (reference sequence).

This clone is a singleton in its sample. The CDR3 DNA follows: TGTGCCAGCTCACCACTACGAGCGGGGGGCCACGAGCAGTACTTC. Protein product: CASSPLRAGGHEQYF. The chain uses TRBV18 and TRBJ2-7; 9 bases agree with TRBD2. The CDR3 totals 15 residues. V trimming: 1 base; J trimming: 5 bases; junction bases outside the gene matches: 6. Germline V gene sequence: CDR1 KGHSH, CDR2 LQKENI.

The rearrangement uses TRBV9 and TRBJ1-2, with D possibly TRBD1 on 5 matching bases. This CDR3 has 14 amino acids. Germline CDR1 and CDR2: SGDLS and YYNGEE. V was shortened by 3 bases and J by 0 bases, with 9 bases between the two germline ends. The chain's CDR3 is CASSATTANYGYTF. The DNA of the CDR3 is TGTGCCAGCAGCGCTACGACAGCTAACTATGGCTACACCTTC.

The chain links TRBV6-6 to TRBJ2-7; D call uncertain. The CDR3 spans 11 residues. Per the germline V gene, CDR1 is MNHNY and CDR2 is SVGAGI (reference sequence). Trimming pared 5 bases from V and 7 bases from J, leaving 9 bases between. As DNA, the CDR3 is TGTGCCAGCAGTACCCCACCTGAGCAGTACTTC. It codes for CASSTPPEQYF.

The chain links TRBV2 to TRBJ1-5; no clear D. Germline values: CDR1 SNHLY, CDR2 FYNNEI. The ends were cut back, 2 bases at V and 6 bases at J, with 14 bases in the middle. The CDR3 extends over 15 amino acids. The CDR3 DNA follows: TGTGCCAGCAGTGAAAGGGTGGGCGATATTCAGCCCCAGCATTTT. This sequence encodes CASSERVGDIQPQHF.

In its sample, this clone was seen once. The J gene is TRBJ1-1, the V gene TRBV12-3 or TRBV12-4; the D gene is possibly TRBD1 (5 bases). The V and J ends lost 2 bases and 10 bases respectively, with 11 bases between them. The CDR3 sequence is 12 residues long. CDR3 in amino acids: CASSLHQGIAFF. The CDR3 DNA follows: TGTGCCAGCAGTTTACACCAGGGTATAGCTTTCTTT.

V gene TRBV7-2 combines with J gene TRBJ1-1; no definite D call. V dropped 1 base and J dropped 0 bases, with 9 bases sitting between them. CDR1 and CDR2 from the germline V gene are SGHTA and FQGNSA. The CDR3 is 15 amino acids. The CDR3 DNA reads TGTGCCAGCAGCTTAGAAGGCAGATTGAACACTGAAGCTTTCTTT. Protein product: CASSLEGRLNTEAFF.

DNA of the CDR3: TGTGCCAGTGGGACACACTACGAGCAGTACTTC. Residues: CASGTHYEQYF. V and J are TRBV19 and TRBJ2-7; perhaps TRBD1 as D (6 bases). The germline CDR1 and CDR2 sequences are LNHDA and SQIVND (reference sequence). The germline V and J ends were trimmed by 8 bases and 3 bases, with 8 bases remaining between them. This CDR3 contains 11 residues.

The CDR3 DNA sequence: TGTGCCAGCAGCGCGGGACCTACCGGGGAGCTGTTTTTT. Translated, it gives CASSAGPTGELFF. The chain combines TRBV9 with TRBJ2-2; D assignment may be TRBD1 or TRBD2 (5 bases each). Germline CDR1 SGDLS, CDR2 YYNGEE. The CDR3 covers 13 residues. V was shortened by 3 bases and J by 5 bases, with 8 bases between the two germline ends. Full variable domain (remainder filled in from reference TRBV9 and TRBJ2-2): DSGVTQTPKHLITATGQRVTLRCSPRSGDLSVYWYQQSLDQGLQFLIQYYNGEERAKGNILERFSAQQFPDLHSELNLSSLELGDSALYFCASSAGPTGELFFGEGSRLTVL.

The genes are TRBV6-1 and TRBJ1-1; TRBD1 is a possible D gene (5 bases). The CDR3 spans 13 residues. With 3 bases removed from V and 6 bases from J, the gap between germline ends came to 11 bases. CDR1 is MNHNS, CDR2 SASEGT, per germline. The chain's CDR3 is CASSDRASAEAFF. The DNA for the CDR3 is TGTGCCAGCAGTGACAGGGCTTCCGCTGAAGCTTTCTTT.

The rearrangement joins TRBV6-2 or TRBV6-3 to TRBJ2-6; D is unresolved. The CDR3 has 15 residues. The germline V gene encodes CDR1 MNHEY and CDR2 SVGEGT. V lost 2 bases and J lost 8, with 13 bases in between. CDR3 region: CASSYPNLGTNVLTF. CDR3 sequence (DNA): TGTGCCAGCAGTTACCCCAACCTGGGGACCAACGTCCTGACTTTC.

The chain has TRBV5-1 and TRBJ2-7, with 8 nucleotides matching TRBD1. V dropped 4 bases and J dropped 6; count of bases not matched to a gene: 9. The V gene's germline CDR1 is SGHRS and CDR2 YFSETQ. The CDR3 sequence is 14 residues long. DNA for the CDR3: TGCGCCAGCAGCGGTGACAGGGGTTTTGGCGAGCAGTACTTC. Protein product: CASSGDRGFGEQYF.

The gene calls are TRBV30 and TRBJ1-1; 9 nucleotides line up with TRBD1. The junction had 8 bases not matched to a gene; V was cut back by 1 base and J by 5 bases. Germline assignment: CDR1 GTSNPN and CDR2 SVGIG (reference sequence). The CDR3 extends over 15 amino acids. The CDR3: CAWSGGTGWGTEAFF. As DNA, the CDR3 is TGTGCCTGGAGTGGGGGGACAGGGTGGGGAACTGAAGCTTTCTTT.

The sample holds a few counts of this clone. V is TRBV5-1 and J is TRBJ1-2, with 11 bases matching TRBD1. Germline assignment: CDR1 SGHRS and CDR2 YFSETQ. CDR3 size: 13 residues. V lost 3 bases and J lost 14; bases outside the gene matches: 9. The CDR3: CASSSRDRGFTTF. In DNA, the CDR3 is TGCGCCAGCAGCTCCCGGGACAGGGGGTTCACAACCTTC.

This chain joins TRBV7-2 and TRBJ2-7; possible D gene TRBD2, 5 bases. Trimming stripped 8 bases from V and 5 bases from J, with 13 bases between. Germline V gene lookup returns CDR1 SGHTA and CDR2 FQGNSA. This CDR3 has 12 amino acids. In DNA, the CDR3 is TGTGCCAGCCGGGGTTCCTCTAACGAGCAGTACTTC. Residues: CASRGSSNEQYF.

V gene TRBV27 combines with J gene TRBJ2-7; TRBD1 agrees at 7 bases. The junction had 5 bases not matched to a gene; V was cut back by 3 bases and J by 0 bases. The germline V gene encodes CDR1 MNHEY and CDR2 SMNVEV (reference sequence). There are 15 residues in the CDR3. The CDR3 DNA sequence: TGTGCCAGCAGTTTCTCACCAGGGGGCTCCTACGAGCAGTACTTC. Translation: CASSFSPGGSYEQYF.